The 5 T cell receptor beta chains reported below all come from one sample, sequenced in a study of T cells in Graves' hyperthyroidism and ophthalmopathy. Amplification targeted TCR beta CDR3 regions from RNA transcripts. TCR CDR3 underwent first-round RT-PCR with the HTBI primer set. Via MiXCR, TCRdb re-called the multiplex PCR reads, giving one row per CDR3 protein. The table includes 300,000 to 500,000 distinct CDR3 sequences, over 13% detected once. Sequences were obtained from blood. The receptors here all came from a man aged 45-65 years with Graves' ophthalmopathy.

This clonotype was found a few times. The chain carries TRBV10-3 and TRBJ2-7; TRBD1 agrees at 11 bases. This CDR3 contains 12 residues. The J segment lost 5 bases and the V segment lost 11 bases, leaving 5 bases of the junction unmatched. Per the germline V gene, CDR1 is ENHRY and CDR2 is SYGVKD. CDR3 nucleotides: TGTGCCTCTGGACAGGGGGCCAACGAGCAGTACTTC. This sequence encodes CASGQGANEQYF.

The V call is TRBV28, the J call TRBJ2-4; D ambiguous. The CDR3 totals 14 residues. Germline V CDR1 and CDR2: MDHEN, SYDVKM. The ends were cut back, 5 bases at V and 3 bases at J, with 11 bases in the middle. The CDR3 region is CASSLLKGKNIQYF. The CDR3 coding sequence is TGTGCCAGCAGTCTCCTTAAGGGCAAAAACATTCAGTACTTC.

With respect to this clonotype: A much larger clone differs from this one at a single base, so this may be a read error. This chain uses TRBV7-9 with TRBJ1-1, with unresolved D. The germline CDR1 and CDR2 sequences are SEHNR and FQNEAQ (reference sequence). The CDR3 consists of 13 residues. CDR3 residues: CVSSLDSNTEAFF. For the CDR3, the DNA is TGTGTCAGCAGCTTAGATTCTAACACTGAAGCTTTCTTT.

Turning to this clonotype: Given a much more abundant clone one base away, this may be a read error. The V call is TRBV27, the J call TRBJ2-1, with TRBD1 matching over 7 bases. Germline V gene lookup returns CDR1 MNHEY and CDR2 SMNVEV (reference sequence). The length of the CDR3 is 15 residues. CDR3 residues: CASSPKQGTYNEQLF. DNA for the CDR3: TGTGCCAGCAGTCCGAAACAGGGGACCTACAATGAGCAGCTCTTC.

This clonotype has more than one count but fewer than ten. The CDR3 DNA sequence: TGTGCCAGCAGCCTTAACTTAGGGGGCTACACCTTC. It is translated as CASSLNLGGYTF. The V call is TRBV11-3, the J call TRBJ1-2; D is uncertain. Germline CDR1 reads SGHNT; CDR2 reads YENEEA. This CDR3 has 12 residues. Trimming took 5 bases from V and 8 from J, leaving 12 bases between them.